This T cell receptor beta chain was obtained from a study of T-cell reconstitution after alpha-beta-depleted transplantation in children (dated by TCRdb to the mid-2010s). In terms of the full investigation: Using TCR repertoire profiling, the study followed T-cell immune reconstitution in a quantitative way in children after TCRalphabeta/CD19-depleted allogeneic hematopoietic cell transplantation.

The research as a whole found: Over subsequent months, a decline in hyperexpanded clone frequencies was noted, and after one year, T-cell counts and TCRbeta diversity were mostly ascribed to newly produced T cells. The apparently early alphabetaT-cell count recovery about two months after transplant was reportedly dependent on only several hundred rapidly expanded clones derived from non-depleted graft cells. In some patients, the high TCRbeta diversity seen at day 60 was put down to recipient T cells and intrathymic progenitors that had survived conditioning.

This clonotype was recorded at least ten times. What this receptor recognizes is not known. No much larger clonotype is one base removed from it; base qualities were not supplied. Libraries were prepared through PCR. Instrument on record: Illumina HiSeq 2500. To normalize quantification of the TCRbeta repertoire, the TCR libraries were built with molecular barcoding that relied on unique molecular identifiers. TCRdb reprocessing: public reads trimmed at Q25 with fastp, clones called with MiXCR, in-frame beta chains kept. Here each entry gathers all rows of one CDR3 protein and keeps the most common genes and DNA. Across this sample there are some 300,000 distinct CDR3 sequences, with over 9% seen only once. The biggest ten clones account for 7.5% of the sample. Via the germline V gene (reference sequence), CDR1 is LNHDA and CDR2 SQIVND. The CDR3 spans 13 residues, from the cysteine through the phenylalanine. The sequence is cut down to CDR3 DNA, 39 bases in frame from base 1. Deletion took 3 bases off V and 5 bases off J, with a span of 8 bases between the germline ends.

The treatment or condition label for this specimen denotes: allogeneic hematopoietic cell transplantation with graft depleted of TCRalphabeta T cells and CD19 B cells. TCRalphabeta/CD19-depleted allogeneic hematopoietic cell grafts were given to the transplant recipients, all of whom were children. This receptor was identified in a boy under three years old with acute myeloid leukemia, due to receive a stem cell transplant. Rearrangement joined TRBV19 to TRBJ2-1, with no confident D gene call. Sample: PBMCs, taken before TCRalphabeta/CD19-depleted stem cell transplant. The sequenced DNA: TGTGCCAGTAGTATTGGGATAGACAATGAGCAGTTCTTC. Its product reads: CASSIGIDNEQFF. With all but the CDR3 taken from the reference TRBV19 and TRBJ2-1 genes, the full variable domain is: DGGITQSPKYLFRKEGQNVTLSCEQNLNHDAMYWYRQDPGQGLRLIYYSQIVNDFQKGDIAEGYSVSREKKESFPLTVTSAQKNPTAFYLCASSIGIDNEQFFGPGTRLTVL.